One sample yielded the 8 T cell receptor beta chains listed below, sequenced in a study of cytomegalovirus exposure and HLA in healthy donors. The PCR was carried out with 60 Vbeta primers and 13 Jbeta primers. Produced via immunoSEQ multiplex PCR; TCRdb's table is partial and in-frame only. This table has approximately 100,000 clones, 60% to 85% appearing once. The sample was PBMCs. The receptors derive from a man aged 60 to 75 in good health and CMV-seropositive.

The chain employs TRBV28 and TRBJ1-6, with D tentatively TRBD1 (5 bases). The CDR3 loop spans 16 amino acids. The germline V and J ends were trimmed by 6 bases and 8 bases, with 20 bases remaining between them. The germline V gene encodes CDR1 MDHEN and CDR2 SYDVKM. The DNA for the CDR3 is TGTGCCAGCAGAGGACCGGGAGCAGGGAGAGATTCACCCCTCCACTTT. Translation: CASRGPGAGRDSPLHF.

The V call is TRBV5-4, the J call TRBJ2-1; 7 nucleotides align to TRBD2. The CDR3 runs 17 residues. Germline CDR1 is SGHNT and CDR2 is YYREEE (reference sequence). V shed 5 bases, J shed 2 bases, and the junction held 13 bases outside the gene matches. CDR3 in amino acids: CASSGGVRSRPYNEQFF. In DNA form, the CDR3 reads TGTGCCAGCAGTGGGGGGGTGCGGAGCCGGCCCTACAATGAGCAGTTCTTC.

This chain connects TRBV2 to TRBJ2-2; D is perhaps TRBD2 (5 bases). The V end lost 2 bases, the J end lost 4 bases, and 11 bases lay between the germline ends. CDR1 is SNHLY and CDR2 is FYNNEI in the germline V gene. This CDR3 region has 15 residues. The CDR3 spells CASSEIREGTGELFF. The CDR3 nucleotides read TGTGCCAGCAGTGAAATCCGAGAGGGCACCGGGGAGCTGTTTTTT.

The chain couples TRBV6-5 to TRBJ1-5; weak D call: TRBD1 (6 bases). V was shortened by 7 bases and J by 4 bases, with 8 bases between the two germline ends. Germline CDR1 MNHEY, CDR2 SVGAGI. CDR3 size: 12 residues. The chain's CDR3 is CASKTGNQPQHF. The CDR3, as DNA: TGTGCCAGCAAAACAGGGAATCAGCCCCAGCATTTT.

This clone was picked up one time. V and J are TRBV12-5 and TRBJ2-5, with 12 bases matching TRBD2. Germline V gene data show CDR1 as LGHNT and CDR2 as FRNRAP. V dropped 0 bases and J dropped 2; count of bases not matched to a gene: 16. This CDR3 is built from 21 residues. CDR3 sequence: CASGLVRKGLAGPNPQETQYF. CDR3 nucleotide sequence: TGTGCTAGTGGTTTGGTACGTAAAGGACTAGCGGGACCGAACCCTCAAGAGACCCAGTACTTC.

Written as DNA, the CDR3 is TGTGCCAGCAGTTCCCAGGGACTAGCGGGGGACAATGAGCAGTTCTTC. This translates into CASSSQGLAGDNEQFF. This sequence joins TRBV2 and TRBJ2-1; 14 nucleotides line up with TRBD2. Germline V gene lookup returns CDR1 SNHLY and CDR2 FYNNEI. V trimming: 5 bases; J trimming: 5 bases; junction bases outside the gene matches: 5. The CDR3 sequence is 16 residues long.

V is TRBV5-1 and J is TRBJ2-7; D gene uncertain. Germline lookup yields CDR1 SGHRS and CDR2 YFSETQ. The V end was cut by 0 bases, the J end by 5 bases, with 12 bases between. CDR3 length: 14 residues. CDR3 nucleotide sequence: TGCGCCAGCAGCTTGGGTACGGGTAAGGACGAGCAGTACTTC. Translation: CASSLGTGKDEQYF.

The chain couples TRBV6-4 to TRBJ1-2; a weak D match, TRBD1 (5 bases). Trimming shortened V by 2 bases and J by 4 bases, and 8 bases separated the two germline ends. CDR3 length equals 13 residues. Germline V CDR1 and CDR2: MRHNA, SNTAGT. The CDR3 is CASSDTGSYGYTF. The CDR3 region has the DNA TGTGCCAGCAGTGACACAGGAAGCTATGGCTACACCTTC.